One sample yielded the 7 T cell receptor beta chains listed below, sequenced in a study of T cell responses to AZD1222 COVID-19 vaccine. Profiled with immunoSEQ multiplex PCR; TCRdb holds only in-frame clones, not every one. The sample holds 75,000 to 95,000 clones, 92% seen once. Sequencing used peripheral blood, obtained on day 0 of MenACWY control vaccination. The receptor set was obtained from an adult in good health.

This chain joins TRBV7-2 and TRBJ1-5; 8 bases fit TRBD1. V lost 4 bases to trimming and J lost 0 bases; unmatched junction nucleotides: 2. The CDR3 totals 15 residues. Germline V gene sequence: CDR1 SGHTA, CDR2 FQGNSA. DNA of the CDR3: TGTGCCAGCAGCTCTGGACAGGGTAGCAATCAGCCCCAGCATTTT. It codes for CASSSGQGSNQPQHF.

This clone was detected a few times. V gene TRBV3-1 (or the pseudogene TRBV3-2) combines with J gene TRBJ1-5, with D perhaps TRBD1 (5 bases). Germline loops: CDR1 LGHDT, CDR2 YNNKEL (reference sequence). The ends were cut back, 2 bases at V and 1 base at J, with 9 bases in the middle. This CDR3 has 15 amino acids. The CDR3 DNA reads TGTGCCAGCAGCCAATCTTCAGGGAGCAATCAGCCCCAGCATTTT. Translated: CASSQSSGSNQPQHF.

V gene TRBV20-1 combines with J gene TRBJ1-4, with no clear D. Germline assignment: CDR1 DFQATT and CDR2 SNEGSKA (reference sequence). V was trimmed by 4 bases and J by 17 bases, leaving 17 bases between them. This CDR3 is 11 amino acids long. The chain's CDR3 is CSANGPDGVFF. The CDR3 DNA reads as TGCAGTGCTAACGGGCCGGATGGGGTATTTTTT.

The chain joins TRBV12-5 to TRBJ1-5; 12 bases map to TRBD1. The V gene end was trimmed by 6 bases and the J gene end by 3 bases; junction bases not matched to a gene: 9. CDR3 length equals 17 residues. CDR1 is LGHNT and CDR2 is FRNRAP in the germline V gene. The CDR3 is CASGPPGTGGLNQPQHF. CDR3 bases: TGTGCTAGTGGCCCCCCAGGGACAGGGGGCCTCAATCAGCCCCAGCATTTT.

The chain carries TRBV2 and TRBJ2-7; TRBD1 might be the D (6 bases). V was cut by 7 bases and J by 6 bases, with 16 bases left in between. There are 13 residues in the CDR3. In germline, CDR1 is SNHLY, CDR2 FYNNEI. The chain's CDR3 is CASTVTGMGEQYF. CDR3 DNA: TGTGCCAGCACAGTGACAGGCATGGGCGAGCAGTACTTC.

V is TRBV6-5 and J is TRBJ1-4; the D is unclear. CDR1 and CDR2 (germline): MNHEY, SVGAGI. The CDR3 sequence is 12 residues long. V lost 5 bases to trimming and J lost 5 bases, with 6 bases between them. The CDR3 region has the DNA TGTGCCAGCAGTCCGGGGAATGAAAAACTGTTTTTT. Residues: CASSPGNEKLFF.

The J gene is TRBJ1-4, the V gene TRBV19; a weak D match, TRBD1 (6 bases). V was clipped by 6 bases and J by 7 bases, with 18 bases between them. Germline V gene sequence: CDR1 LNHDA, CDR2 SQIVND (reference sequence). There are 15 residues in the CDR3. CDR3 in amino acids: CASSPDRSRGEKLFF. The CDR3 region has the DNA TGTGCCAGTAGCCCTGACAGGTCCAGGGGTGAAAAACTGTTTTTT.